This record covers a single T cell receptor (beta chain). Antigen specificity is unknown. The sort gate was single viable CD3+CD4+CD8-CD45RO+ cells for memory CD4+ T cells. J lost 5 bases, V lost 7 bases, and 11 bases had no gene match. CDR1 is LNHDA, CDR2 SQIVND, per germline (reference sequence). CDR3 length equals 15 residues. The sample belongs to a study of memory CD4+ T cells and cytomegalovirus serostatus. Across the study: Healthy Belgian adult donors included roughly nine CMV-positive and some 24 CMV-negative people. Notes on the study in general: CMV serostatus prediction reached median AUC approximately 0.96, or 0.89 with US-trained model.

The table came from immunoSEQ multiplex PCR; TCRdb's copy has only in-frame clones and leaves some out. The sample records 45,000 to 70,000 clones, 82% being singletons. The rearrangement links TRBV19 to TRBJ1-1; 9 bases map to TRBD1. The TCR comes from an adult in good health and CMV-seronegative. Some clones in this sample may be carry-over from other donors' samples. The sequencing input was memory CD4+ T cells from blood. The CDR3 loop reads CASTPGGTGITEAFF. Written as DNA, the CDR3 is TGTGCCAGTACCCCAGGAGGGACAGGGATAACTGAAGCTTTCTTT.